This T cell receptor (beta chain) was observed in a study of cytomegalovirus exposure and HLA in healthy donors. Germline CDR1 is MNHEY and CDR2 is SVGAGI. The CDR3 contains 12 residues. Trimming cost V 6 bases and J 1 base, with 6 bases left between them. A multiplex PCR was run with 60 Vbeta primers and 13 Jbeta primers. Assay: immunoSEQ multiplex PCR; the TCRdb copy retains only in-frame clones and omits some. Here the sample spans some 180,000 clones, 80% being singletons. The sample comprised PBMCs. The chain joins TRBV6-5 to TRBJ2-5, with D perhaps matching TRBD2 (5 bases). This receptor was taken from a girl aged 5-17 years in good health and CMV-seropositive. CDR3 amino acids: CASSRGQETQYF. In DNA, the CDR3 is TGTGCCAGCAGCCGGGGCCAAGAGACCCAGTACTTC.